This TCR beta chain was recorded in a study of blood T cell repertoires in COVID-19. At the level of the study: Samples representing acute and convalescent COVID-19 were sourced from the United States, Italy and Spain.

CDR1 and CDR2 (germline): MNHNS, SASEGT. J gave up 4 bases and V 2 bases, and 10 bases lay outside the gene matches. The CDR3 is made up of 16 amino acids. This clone appeared a single time. TCRdb's table, derived via immunoSEQ multiplex PCR, lists solely in-frame clones and lacks some. This sample yields 110,000 to 150,000 clones, of which about 79% are seen a single time; approximately 10% belongs to the top ten. The V gene is TRBV6-1, the J gene TRBJ1-2; 7 nucleotides line up with TRBD1. This receptor was obtained from a man in his 60s with active or convalescent COVID-19. Material for sequencing was peripheral blood. The CDR3, as DNA: TGTGCCAGCAGTGAACGGGTAGGGGGCGCCTCCTATGGCTACACCTTC. It yields the protein CASSERVGGASYGYTF.